This T cell receptor beta chain was sequenced for a study of shared clonotypes between healthy human individuals. Study context: Sampling drew on donors who were two women and three men aged 18 to 49.

The naive CD8 fraction comprised CD45RO-negative cells positively selected for CCR7 and excluded terminally differentiated effector memory CD45RA+ cells. Only in-frame clones appear in the TCRdb table, and some are missing; sequencing was by immunoSEQ multiplex PCR. The table shows about 2.1 million clones, with 93% occurring only once. The CDR3 extends over 14 amino acids. Germline-derived CDR1 and CDR2 are SEHNR and FQNEAQ (reference sequence). V was pared by 4 bases and J by 4 bases, with 11 bases between. The sequencing input was naive CD8+ T cells from PBMCs. This receptor was taken from a man younger than 35 in good health. Some clones in this sample may be carry-over from other donors' samples. V gene TRBV7-9 combines with J gene TRBJ1-3; D ambiguous. CDR3 residues: CASSSERSGNTIYF. CDR3 in DNA: TGTGCCAGCAGCTCCGAACGGTCCGGAAACACCATATATTTT.